These 23 T cell receptor beta chains were all obtained from the same sample, sequenced in a study of identical twins. From the 5' RACE reads, TCRdb called clonotypes with MiXCR, one entry per CDR3 protein. The sample yields 500,000 to 650,000 distinct CDR3 sequences, about 7.1% seen once. These data were also reused for a study on yellow fever vaccine responses in identical twins.

Material: PBMCs. The receptors stem from a woman aged 18-29 years in good health.

This clonotype showed up just a few times. The chain is built from TRBV7-9 and TRBJ2-5, with D tentatively TRBD1 (5 bases). Germline V gene lookup returns CDR1 SEHNR and CDR2 FQNEAQ (reference sequence). V shed 1 base and J shed 5 bases, with 11 bases lying between them. This CDR3 is 14 amino acids long. This chain's CDR3 is CASSLGWGEETQYF. CDR3 sequence (DNA): TGTGCCAGCAGCTTAGGATGGGGCGAGGAGACCCAGTACTTC.

The table lists this clonotype with many counts. Mismatch with germline at one junction end may stem from a read error. V gene TRBV5-1 combines with J gene TRBJ2-7, with 7 bases identical to TRBD1. There are 14 residues in the CDR3. In germline, CDR1 is SGHRS, CDR2 YFSETQ. The CDR3 loop is CASSLGQISYEQYF. DNA for the CDR3: TGTGCCAGCAGCCTGGGACAGATCTCCTACGAGCAGTACTTC.

This clonotype was counted between two and nine times. The CDR3 here is CASSESGGTFQETQYF. The CDR3 DNA reads TGTGCCAGCAGTGAGTCGGGGGGAACCTTCCAAGAGACCCAGTACTTC. The J gene is TRBJ2-5, the V gene TRBV2; 7 bases align to TRBD2. The CDR3 runs to 16 residues. The V gene's germline CDR1 is SNHLY and CDR2 FYNNEI. With V trimmed by 3 bases and J by 1 base, 8 bases remained unmatched.

This sequence joins TRBV5-1 and TRBJ2-2; D perhaps matches TRBD2 (6 bases). Germline V gene lookup returns CDR1 SGHRS and CDR2 YFSETQ. With 4 bases removed from V and 4 bases from J, the gap between germline ends came to 14 bases. The CDR3 length is 15 residues. The CDR3 DNA follows: TGCGCCAGCAGCCCTACCGGGACTTCCACCGGGGAGCTGTTTTTT. Protein sequence: CASSPTGTSTGELFF. The variable domain in full, completed from reference TRBV5-1 and TRBJ2-2, reads KAGVTQTPRYLIKTRGQQVTLSCSPISGHRSVSWYQQTPGQGLQFLFEYFSETQRNKGNFPGRFSGRQFSNSRSEMNVSTLELGDSALYLCASSPTGTSTGELFFGEGSRLTVL.

This clonotype was recorded at least ten times. The J gene is TRBJ2-3, the V gene TRBV2, with D maybe TRBD1 (6 bases). CDR3 length: 14 amino acids. Per the germline V gene, CDR1 is SNHLY and CDR2 is FYNNEI. V lost 4 bases to trimming and J lost 6 bases, with 14 bases between them. The CDR3 DNA sequence: TGTGCCAGCAGTGTTACTAGGGGGTCCGATACGCAGTATTTT. It encodes CASSVTRGSDTQYF.

This clonotype was counted between two and nine times. This chain joins TRBV10-3 and TRBJ2-7; TRBD1 is a possible D gene (5 bases). Per germline, CDR1 ENHRY and CDR2 SYGVKD. This CDR3 contains 14 residues. The V end lost 4 bases, the J end lost 6 bases, and 16 bases lay between the germline ends. CDR3 nucleotide sequence: TGTGCCATCAGTGTGAGTCTGGGGCCCCGCGAGCAGTACGTC. This translates into CAISVSLGPREQYV.

This clonotype appeared many times. J is TRBJ2-3 and V is TRBV5-1; no firm D call. Trimming removed 5 bases at V and 2 bases at J, with 18 bases between. The CDR3 has 16 residues. The germline V gene encodes CDR1 SGHRS and CDR2 YFSETQ. Here the CDR3 DNA reads TGCGCCAGCAGACGAACGACTGGAAAAAACACAGATACGCAGTATTTT. Encoded protein: CASRRTTGKNTDTQYF.

The chain carries TRBV20-1 and TRBJ2-5; perhaps D is TRBD1 or TRBD2 (5 bases each). Trimming left V 4 bases short and J 5 bases short, with 20 bases between. The germline V gene encodes CDR1 DFQATT and CDR2 SNEGSKA (reference sequence). There are 15 residues in the CDR3. CDR3 bases: TGCAGTGCTACTTGGGACCCAGGTTACTCCGAGACCCAGTACTTC. Residues: CSATWDPGYSETQYF.

This clonotype has just a few counts. The V and J genes are TRBV20-1 and TRBJ1-6; TRBD1 aligns across 7 bases. This CDR3 is 14 amino acids long. With 4 bases clipped from V and 5 bases from J, the junction kept 5 bases outside the gene matches. Germline CDR1 reads DFQATT; CDR2 reads SNEGSKA (reference sequence). CDR3 amino acids: CSATTGTDNSPLHF. In DNA form, the CDR3 reads TGCAGTGCTACTACCGGGACAGATAATTCACCCCTCCACTTT.

This chain uses TRBV7-9 with TRBJ2-1; D perhaps matches TRBD1 (6 bases). The CDR3 extends over 14 amino acids. V was cut by 3 bases and J by 8 bases, with 14 bases left in between. CDR1 SEHNR and CDR2 FQNEAQ come from the germline V gene (reference sequence). DNA of the CDR3: TGTGCCAGCAGCTTCGAAACAGGGCGAGATGAGCAGTTCTTC. Residues: CASSFETGRDEQFF.

The chain links TRBV28 to TRBJ2-6; the D is unclear. Germline V gene data show CDR1 as MDHEN and CDR2 as SYDVKM. Trimming took off 1 base at V and 4 bases at J, with 5 bases between the two ends. The CDR3 runs 14 residues. CDR3 protein: CASSLFAGANVLTF. CDR3 coding DNA: TGTGCCAGCAGTTTATTTGCGGGGGCCAACGTCCTGACTTTC.

This clonotype turned up a few times. The V call is TRBV5-6, the J call TRBJ2-7, with D tentatively TRBD1 or TRBD2 (5 bases each). Trimming removed 2 bases from V and 3 bases from J, with 15 bases in between. CDR1 SGHDT and CDR2 YYEEEE come from the germline V gene. The CDR3 is 15 residues long. The CDR3 nucleotides are TGTGCCAGCAGCTTAAGGGACGAGGGCCACTACGAGCAGTACGTC. Translating it yields CASSLRDEGHYEQYV.

The table lists this clonotype with many counts. The gene calls are TRBV29-1 and TRBJ2-5, with D perhaps matching TRBD1 or TRBD2 (6 bases each). The V gene lost 0 bases and the J gene lost 4 bases, with 18 bases spanning the gap. CDR1 and CDR2 from the germline V gene are SQVTM and ANQGSEA. This CDR3 region has 16 residues. CDR3 sequence reads: CSVEDGGYRAAETQYF. For the CDR3, the DNA is TGCAGCGTTGAAGATGGGGGGTACAGGGCTGCAGAGACCCAGTACTTC.

This clonotype was seen only a few times. This chain joins TRBV7-2 and TRBJ2-3, with D perhaps matching TRBD1 or TRBD2 (5 bases each). Trimming shortened V by 5 bases and J by 6 bases, and 12 bases separated the two germline ends. From germline, CDR1 is SGHTA and CDR2 FQGNSA. CDR3 length: 13 residues. The CDR3 region has the DNA TGTGCCAGCAGCCTAGAATGGGGGGATACGCAGTATTTT. It translates to CASSLEWGDTQYF.

V is TRBV5-1 and J is TRBJ2-7, with D possibly being TRBD2 (6 bases). CDR3 length equals 13 residues. The germline gives CDR1 SGHRS, CDR2 YFSETQ. The V end lost 7 bases, the J end lost 7 bases, and 18 bases lay between the germline ends. CDR3 bases: TGCGCCAGCCTGAGGCGGGGTTTGGAGGAGCAGTACTTC. Protein: CASLRRGLEEQYF. Full variable domain (rest looked up from reference TRBV5-1 and TRBJ2-7): KAGVTQTPRYLIKTRGQQVTLSCSPISGHRSVSWYQQTPGQGLQFLFEYFSETQRNKGNFPGRFSGRQFSNSRSEMNVSTLELGDSALYLCASLRRGLEEQYFGPGTRLTVT.

V and J are TRBV27 and TRBJ1-2, with D maybe TRBD1 (6 bases). Germline values: CDR1 MNHEY, CDR2 SMNVEV (reference sequence). The CDR3 is 13 residues long. V dropped 4 bases and J dropped 6 bases, with 12 bases sitting between them. CDR3 nucleotide sequence: TGTGCCAGCAGTTCCCCCTACAGGGATGGCTACACCTTC. Translating gives CASSSPYRDGYTF.

This chain links TRBV10-2 with TRBJ1-6; 7 bases fit TRBD1. Germline V gives CDR1 WSHSY, CDR2 SAAADI. J gave up 10 bases and V 5 bases, and 8 bases lay outside the gene matches. CDR3 length: 14 amino acids. CDR3 DNA: TGCGCCAGCAGTCCGACAGGGAGGGGCTCACCCCTCCACTTT. This encodes CASSPTGRGSPLHF.

In its sample, this clonotype was seen many times. The chain is built from TRBV12-3 or TRBV12-4 and TRBJ2-1, with 8 bases identical to TRBD2. V trimming: 6 bases; J trimming: 1 base; junction bases outside the gene matches: 5. The CDR3 runs 15 residues. CDR3 sequence (DNA): TGTGCCAGCAGACATAGCGGGGCATCCTACAATGAGCAGTTCTTC. It codes for CASRHSGASYNEQFF.

This chain uses TRBV7-8 with TRBJ2-7, with D tentatively TRBD1 (6 bases). This CDR3 region has 15 residues. V was pared by 5 bases and J by 4 bases, with 18 bases between. CDR1 is SGHVS, CDR2 FQNEAQ, per germline. CDR3 bases: TGTGCCAGCAGCCAGAACAGGGTGCTGCCTTACGAGCAGTACTTC. The encoded protein is CASSQNRVLPYEQYF.

There are many counts of this clonotype. The V call is TRBV5-1, the J call TRBJ1-1, with D hard to call. Germline CDR1 and CDR2: SGHRS and YFSETQ. Between the trimmed V and J ends, which lost 0 bases and 4 bases, there was a span of 13 bases. The CDR3 spans 15 residues. The CDR3: CASSLVRGIGTEAFF. As DNA, the CDR3 is TGCGCCAGCAGCTTGGTACGGGGAATAGGCACTGAAGCTTTCTTT.

This clonotype came up many times. V usage is TRBV20-1 and J usage is TRBJ2-5; 10 nucleotides match TRBD2. Losses at the gene ends were 2 bases for V and 3 bases for J; bases not matched to a gene: 3. Germline CDR1 DFQATT, CDR2 SNEGSKA (reference sequence). CDR3 size: 14 residues. The CDR3 DNA sequence: TGCAGTGCTAGAAGGCTAGCGGGGGAAGAGACCCAGTACTTC. The encoded protein is CSARRLAGEETQYF.

The chain uses TRBV2 and TRBJ2-5; 7 positions match TRBD1. This CDR3 has 14 amino acids. The V segment lost 7 bases and the J segment 1 base; nucleotides outside the gene matches: 6. CDR1 and CDR2 (germline): SNHLY, FYNNEI. The CDR3 nucleotides read TGTGCCAGCATCCCCCGGGACAGCCAAGAGACCCAGTACTTC. Translating gives CASIPRDSQETQYF.

The chain links TRBV7-8 to TRBJ1-5, with TRBD1 matching 12 bases. This CDR3 contains 15 residues. Trimming cost V 4 bases and J 5 bases; bases outside gene matches: 3. Germline V gene data show CDR1 as SGHVS and CDR2 as FQNEAQ. This chain's CDR3 is CASSWDRGRDQPQHF. Written as DNA, the CDR3 is TGTGCCAGCAGCTGGGACAGGGGGCGTGATCAGCCCCAGCATTTT.